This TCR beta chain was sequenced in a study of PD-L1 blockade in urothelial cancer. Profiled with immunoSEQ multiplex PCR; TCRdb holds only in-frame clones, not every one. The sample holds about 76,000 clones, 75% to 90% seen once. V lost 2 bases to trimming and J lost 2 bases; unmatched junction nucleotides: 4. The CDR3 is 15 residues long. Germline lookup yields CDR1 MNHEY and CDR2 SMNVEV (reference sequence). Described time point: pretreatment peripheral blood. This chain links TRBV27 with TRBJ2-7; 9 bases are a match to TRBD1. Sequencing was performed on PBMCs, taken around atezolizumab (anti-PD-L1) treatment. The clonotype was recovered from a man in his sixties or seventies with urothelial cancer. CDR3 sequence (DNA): TGTGCCAGCAGTTTACAGGGACAGGGACCCTACGAGCAGTACTTC. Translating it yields CASSLQGQGPYEQYF.